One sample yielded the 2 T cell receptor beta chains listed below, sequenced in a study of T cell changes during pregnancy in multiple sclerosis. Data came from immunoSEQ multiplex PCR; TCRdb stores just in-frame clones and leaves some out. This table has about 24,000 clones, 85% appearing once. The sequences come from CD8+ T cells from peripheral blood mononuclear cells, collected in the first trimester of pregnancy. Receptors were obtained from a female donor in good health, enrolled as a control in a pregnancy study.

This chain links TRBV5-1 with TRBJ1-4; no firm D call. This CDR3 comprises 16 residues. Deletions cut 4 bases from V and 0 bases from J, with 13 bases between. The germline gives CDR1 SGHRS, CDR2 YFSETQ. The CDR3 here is CASSPYTDATNEKLFF. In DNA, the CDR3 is TGCGCCAGCAGCCCATACACCGATGCAACTAATGAAAAACTGTTTTTT.

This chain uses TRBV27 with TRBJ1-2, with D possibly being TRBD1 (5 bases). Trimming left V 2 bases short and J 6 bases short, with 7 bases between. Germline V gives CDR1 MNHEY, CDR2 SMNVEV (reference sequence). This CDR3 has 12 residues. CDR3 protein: CASSLGGNGYTF. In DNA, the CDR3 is TGTGCCAGCAGTTTAGGGGGGAATGGCTACACCTTC.